A single sample is the source of the 14 T cell receptor beta chains below, sequenced in a study of blood T cell repertoires in COVID-19. Data came from immunoSEQ multiplex PCR; TCRdb stores just in-frame clones and leaves some out. The sample has about 44,000 clones, around 90% seen once. What was sequenced was peripheral blood. These receptors were obtained from a woman at least 80 years old in a cohort sampled during active or convalescent COVID-19.

The chain couples TRBV6-5 to TRBJ1-1, with D maybe TRBD1 (6 bases). CDR1 and CDR2 (germline): MNHEY, SVGAGI. This CDR3 contains 14 residues. V was shortened by 4 bases and J by 0 bases, with 9 bases between the two germline ends. CDR3 amino acids: CASSWTDMNTEAFF. CDR3 nucleotide sequence: TGTGCCAGCAGTTGGACAGACATGAACACTGAAGCTTTCTTT.

This chain links TRBV5-4 with TRBJ2-7; 7 bases are a match to TRBD1. Germline V gene lookup returns CDR1 SGHNT and CDR2 YYREEE (reference sequence). The CDR3 is made up of 14 amino acids. The J segment lost 2 bases and the V segment lost 1 base, leaving 3 bases of the junction unmatched. Written as DNA, the CDR3 is TGTGCCAGCAGCTTGCTAGGGGGCACCTACGAGCAGTACTTC. It encodes CASSLLGGTYEQYF. Variable domain in full (rest from reference TRBV5-4 and TRBJ2-7): ETGVTQSPTHLIKTRGQQVTLRCSSQSGHNTVSWYQQALGQGPQFIFQYYREEENGRGNFPPRFSGLQFPNYSSELNVNALELDDSALYLCASSLLGGTYEQYFGPGTRLTVT.

The rearrangement joins TRBV5-4 to TRBJ2-3; TRBD2 might be the D (6 bases). Trimming removed 1 base from V and 6 bases from J, with 12 bases in between. The germline gives CDR1 SGHNT, CDR2 YYREEE (reference sequence). This CDR3 is 14 amino acids long. The CDR3 loop reads CASSLSGPEDTQYF. As DNA, the CDR3 is TGTGCCAGCAGCTTGAGCGGGCCCGAGGATACGCAGTATTTT.

This chain joins TRBV5-4 and TRBJ2-5, with 9 bases fitting TRBD1. The J segment lost 4 bases and the V segment lost 4 bases, leaving 5 bases of the junction unmatched. There are 14 residues in the CDR3. The germline CDR1 and CDR2 sequences are SGHNT and YYREEE (reference sequence). CDR3: CASSPGQGRETQYF. For the CDR3, the DNA is TGTGCCAGCAGCCCGGGACAGGGTAGAGAGACCCAGTACTTC. Full variable domain (outside the CDR3, taken from reference TRBV5-4 and TRBJ2-5): ETGVTQSPTHLIKTRGQQVTLRCSSQSGHNTVSWYQQALGQGPQFIFQYYREEENGRGNFPPRFSGLQFPNYSSELNVNALELDDSALYLCASSPGQGRETQYFGPGTRLLVL.

J is TRBJ2-3 and V is TRBV5-1; perhaps TRBD1 as D (5 bases). Germline CDR1 SGHRS, CDR2 YFSETQ. V dropped 4 bases and J dropped 6 bases, with 9 bases sitting between them. The CDR3 has 12 residues. CDR3 amino acids: CASSGPGDTQYF. CDR3 DNA: TGCGCCAGCAGCGGCCCAGGGGATACGCAGTATTTT.

The chain is built from TRBV4-3 and TRBJ1-5; tentative D call: TRBD1 (6 bases). Germline lookup yields CDR1 LGHNA and CDR2 YSLEER. The CDR3 contains 16 residues. V lost 0 bases and J 6 bases, leaving 15 bases between the germline ends. The CDR3 here is CASSQDTGQLGQPQHF. For the CDR3, the DNA is TGCGCCAGCAGCCAAGATACAGGGCAGCTTGGTCAGCCCCAGCATTTT.

The rearrangement uses TRBV7-9 and TRBJ2-7; D is ambiguous. The CDR3 runs 14 residues. With 1 base removed from V and 6 bases from J, the gap between germline ends came to 13 bases. Per germline, CDR1 SEHNR and CDR2 FQNEAQ (reference sequence). The CDR3 bases are TGTGCCAGCAGCTTAGTCCTGGGCTCCGTCGAGCAGTACTTC. The encoded protein is CASSLVLGSVEQYF.

This chain links TRBV7-8 with TRBJ2-1; 11 nucleotides align to TRBD2. This CDR3 contains 18 residues. V was pared by 4 bases and J by 7 bases, with 15 bases of the junction left unmatched. Germline V lookup: CDR1 SGHVS, CDR2 FQNEAQ. CDR3 coding DNA: TGTGCCAGCAGCTCGAAGGGCCTTACTAGCGGGAGTAGGAATGAGCAGTTCTTC. Its protein product is CASSSKGLTSGSRNEQFF. The full variable domain, its missing parts supplied by reference TRBV7-8 and TRBJ2-1, is GAGVSQSPRYKVAKRGQDVALRCDPISGHVSLFWYQQALGQGPEFLTYFQNEAQLDKSGLPSDRFFAERPEGSVSTLKIQRTQQEDSAVYLCASSSKGLTSGSRNEQFFGPGTRLTVL.

The chain carries TRBV20-1 and TRBJ1-2; D unresolved. The germline V and J ends were trimmed by 6 bases and 8 bases, with 13 bases remaining between them. CDR3 length: 11 amino acids. The V gene's germline CDR1 is DFQATT and CDR2 SNEGSKA (reference sequence). The CDR3 bases are TGCAGTGCCCAGCGGCGCAAAGGCTACACCTTC. The encoded protein is CSAQRRKGYTF.

This clone was seen once. V gene TRBV3-1 (or the pseudogene TRBV3-2) combines with J gene TRBJ2-3, with 8 bases identical to TRBD2. The CDR3 loop spans 16 amino acids. Germline V CDR1 and CDR2: LGHDT, YNNKEL (reference sequence). V lost 2 bases, J lost 2 bases, and 6 bases stayed unmatched. The CDR3 DNA reads as TGTGCCAGCAGCCAAAGCGGGGGCCGATCCACAGATACGCAGTATTTT. Protein sequence: CASSQSGGRSTDTQYF.

The chain uses TRBV7-2 and TRBJ1-1; tentatively, D is TRBD1 (5 bases). Germline V gene data show CDR1 as SGHTA and CDR2 as FQGNSA. CDR3 length: 14 amino acids. Trimming took 3 bases from V and 7 from J, leaving 15 bases between them. The CDR3 nucleotides read TGTGCCAGCAGCTTCTTAGGATGGGGCAGTGAAGCTTTCTTT. Translating it yields CASSFLGWGSEAFF.

The V and J genes are TRBV18 and TRBJ1-6; D gene ambiguous. V was trimmed by 5 bases and J by 10 bases, leaving 18 bases between them. Germline assignment: CDR1 KGHSH and CDR2 LQKENI. This CDR3 spans 15 amino acids. CDR3 sequence (DNA): TGTGCCAGCTCAACCTACGAGGGTGGTCGATCACCCCTCCACTTT. Translation: CASSTYEGGRSPLHF.

The rearrangement uses TRBV7-9 and TRBJ1-4; TRBD1 aligns across 9 bases. CDR1 and CDR2 (germline): SEHNR, FQNEAQ (reference sequence). The CDR3 length is 15 residues. V lost 5 bases to trimming and J lost 3 bases; unmatched junction nucleotides: 4. The CDR3, as DNA: TGTGCCAGCAGCGAGGGACAGGGACCTAATGAAAAACTGTTTTTT. Amino acid sequence: CASSEGQGPNEKLFF.

V is TRBV19 and J is TRBJ2-7; 7 nucleotides agree with TRBD1. V trimming: 4 bases; J trimming: 5 bases; junction bases outside the gene matches: 5. The CDR3 consists of 13 residues. Germline V gene lookup returns CDR1 LNHDA and CDR2 SQIVND (reference sequence). CDR3 nucleotides: TGTGCCAGTAGTACCTCGACAGGGAACGAGCAGTACTTC. This sequence encodes CASSTSTGNEQYF.